The 26 T cell receptor beta chains listed next were all sequenced from one sample in a study of T cells in Graves' hyperthyroidism and ophthalmopathy. TCR beta CDR3 regions were amplified from RNA. A first-round RT-PCR of the TCR CDR3 used the HTBI primer set. TCRdb re-called the multiplex PCR reads with MiXCR, one entry per CDR3 protein. The sample lists hundreds of thousands of distinct CDR3 sequences; 13% to 15% were seen once. The sample taken for sequencing was blood. These receptors were taken from a woman aged 45-65 years with Graves' ophthalmopathy.

In its sample, this clonotype was seen many times. CDR3 sequence: CASSLGDRAASPNQPQHF. The CDR3 region has the DNA TGTGCCAGCAGCTTAGGAGACAGGGCCGCCAGTCCCAATCAGCCCCAGCATTTT. The chain employs TRBV7-8 and TRBJ1-5; TRBD1 agrees at 7 bases. This CDR3 has 18 amino acids. Looked up from germline, CDR1 is SGHVS and CDR2 is FQNEAQ. V lost 1 base and J lost 3; bases outside the gene matches: 12.

This clonotype was counted many times. This chain connects TRBV11-3 to TRBJ2-1, with D possibly matching TRBD2 (6 bases). The CDR3 spans 12 residues. Per germline, CDR1 SGHNT and CDR2 YENEEA. V lost 3 bases, J lost 9 bases, and 9 bases lay in between. The CDR3 bases are TGTGCCAGCAGCTTGGGTAGCGGTGAGCAGTTCTTC. It encodes CASSLGSGEQFF.

This clonotype was seen at least ten times. The chain combines TRBV28 with TRBJ2-5, with TRBD2 matching 8 bases. Per germline, CDR1 MDHEN and CDR2 SYDVKM. After removal of 4 bases from V and 4 bases from J, the junction contained 8 bases not matched to a gene. This CDR3 contains 15 residues. The DNA of the CDR3 is TGTGCCAGCAGTTCAGCGGGAGAAGTGGGAGAGACCCAGTACTTC. This codes for CASSSAGEVGETQYF.

The chain joins TRBV20-1 to TRBJ1-6; no definite D call. This CDR3 has 12 amino acids. With 1 base removed from V and 10 bases from J, the gap between germline ends came to 8 bases. Germline CDR1 DFQATT, CDR2 SNEGSKA (reference sequence). The CDR3 loop is CSARVIQSPLHF. CDR3 coding DNA: TGCAGTGCTAGAGTCATACAGTCACCCCTCCACTTT.

The gene calls are TRBV5-1 and TRBJ1-1; 8 bases fit TRBD1. V was pared by 2 bases and J by 5 bases, with 11 bases of the junction left unmatched. Germline-derived CDR1 and CDR2 are SGHRS and YFSETQ. This CDR3 region has 16 residues. CDR3 sequence reads: CASSFRDRFSVTEAFF. In DNA, the CDR3 is TGCGCCAGCAGCTTCCGGGACAGGTTTTCGGTAACTGAAGCTTTCTTT.

The chain combines TRBV4-1 with TRBJ1-1, with D possibly being TRBD1 (5 bases). CDR1 is MGHRA and CDR2 is YSYEKL in the germline V gene. Between the trimmed V and J ends, which lost 0 bases and 8 bases, there was a span of 10 bases. The CDR3 sequence is 13 residues long. The CDR3 is CASSQDSGAEAFF. Written as DNA, the CDR3 is TGCGCCAGCAGCCAAGATAGCGGGGCGGAAGCTTTCTTT.

This clonotype came up many times. The gene calls are TRBV7-2 and TRBJ2-7; 14 bases line up with TRBD2. V was clipped by 5 bases and J by 5 bases; unmatched bases: 20. The CDR3 runs 20 residues. Germline assignment: CDR1 SGHTA and CDR2 FQGNSA. CDR3 loop: CASSITTGTSGGVGPHEQYF. The CDR3, as DNA: TGTGCCAGCAGCATAACAACCGGGACTAGCGGGGGAGTAGGCCCCCACGAGCAGTACTTC.

This clonotype was observed a handful of times. The chain is built from TRBV29-1 and TRBJ1-1, with D unresolved. This CDR3 is built from 12 residues. V lost 4 bases to trimming and J lost 7 bases, with 13 bases between them. Germline-derived CDR1 and CDR2 are SQVTM and ANQGSEA. The CDR3 loop is CSVVRGAVEAFF. CDR3 nucleotide sequence: TGCAGCGTTGTTCGAGGAGCCGTTGAAGCTTTCTTT.

This clonotype was observed many times. CDR3 bases: TGTGCCAGCAGTTACGTGTCGAACACTGAAGCTTTCTTT. Its protein is CASSYVSNTEAFF. The V gene is TRBV27, the J gene TRBJ1-1; D uncertain. CDR1 is MNHEY and CDR2 is SMNVEV in the germline V gene (reference sequence). Trimming pared 4 bases from V and 1 base from J, leaving 7 bases between. The CDR3 consists of 13 residues.

This clonotype came up a few times. The rearrangement joins TRBV12-3 or TRBV12-4 to TRBJ1-1; no definite D call. V lost 5 bases and J lost 5, with 15 bases in between. CDR3 size: 14 residues. Written as DNA, the CDR3 is TGTGCCAGCAGTCCCCAAAGGGTGGGGACTGAAGCTTTCTTT. Protein sequence: CASSPQRVGTEAFF.

This clonotype has a count of ten or more. V usage is TRBV28 and J usage is TRBJ2-7; 8 bases are a match to TRBD2. This CDR3 comprises 12 residues. Germline lookup yields CDR1 MDHEN and CDR2 SYDVKM. Losses at the gene ends were 7 bases for V and 6 bases for J; bases not matched to a gene: 5. CDR3 sequence: CASNLAGGEQYF. The CDR3 DNA follows: TGTGCCAGCAATCTAGCGGGCGGCGAGCAGTACTTC.

The V and J genes are TRBV25-1 and TRBJ2-5, with 7 nucleotides matching TRBD2. Looked up from germline, CDR1 is MGHDK and CDR2 is SYGVNS. The CDR3 extends over 19 amino acids. V lost 1 base and J lost 1; bases outside the gene matches: 15. The CDR3 sequence: CASSELWGGGSRLQETQYF. The CDR3 nucleotides are TGTGCCAGCAGTGAATTATGGGGGGGGGGGTCAAGGCTCCAAGAGACCCAGTACTTC.

Many counts were recorded for this clonotype. The chain is built from TRBV20-1 and TRBJ2-3; D not certain. The germline CDR1 and CDR2 sequences are DFQATT and SNEGSKA (reference sequence). This CDR3 comprises 11 residues. Trimming pared 4 bases from V and 5 bases from J, leaving 7 bases between. The CDR3 bases are TGCAGTGCTAACCACGGAGATACGCAGTATTTT. Amino acids: CSANHGDTQYF.

This chain connects TRBV5-1 to TRBJ2-2, with 13 nucleotides matching TRBD2. The CDR3 is 18 residues long. Germline V gene sequence: CDR1 SGHRS, CDR2 YFSETQ. Trimming took 2 bases from V and 5 from J; bases not matched to a gene: 9. The CDR3 sequence is CASSFYTRLAGGTGELFF. In DNA form, the CDR3 reads TGCGCCAGCAGCTTCTATACTCGACTAGCGGGGGGAACCGGGGAGCTGTTTTTT.

In this sample, this clonotype turned up many times. The chain links TRBV20-1 to TRBJ2-1; 10 bases agree with TRBD1. This CDR3 region has 16 residues. Trimming at V came to 1 base and at J to 4 bases, leaving 7 bases not matched to a gene. Germline CDR1 is DFQATT and CDR2 is SNEGSKA (reference sequence). The CDR3 protein is CSARGSGTGDYNEQFF. CDR3 nucleotides: TGCAGTGCTAGAGGTTCCGGGACAGGGGATTACAATGAGCAGTTCTTC.

This clonotype was detected ten times or more. Here the CDR3 reads CASSKANRGDARGYTF. Written as DNA, the CDR3 is TGTGCCAGCAGCAAGGCCAACCGGGGCGACGCGCGGGGCTACACCTTC. The V and J genes are TRBV12-3 or TRBV12-4 and TRBJ1-2; a possible D gene is TRBD1 (5 bases). Trimming took off 6 bases at V and 8 bases at J, with 25 bases between the two ends. The CDR3 covers 16 residues.

The V and J genes are TRBV25-1 and TRBJ2-7, with TRBD1 identical over 11 bases. V lost 4 bases to trimming and J lost 3 bases; unmatched junction nucleotides: 8. This CDR3 comprises 16 residues. Germline V gene lookup returns CDR1 MGHDK and CDR2 SYGVNS. CDR3 amino acids: CASSGLSGTGGYEQYF. CDR3 coding DNA: TGTGCCAGCAGTGGCCTTTCCGGGACAGGGGGCTACGAGCAGTACTTC.

This clonotype was picked up a small number of times. With a much larger clone just one base away, this may be a read error. The chain links TRBV28 to TRBJ2-3; maybe TRBD1 (6 bases). From germline, CDR1 is MDHEN and CDR2 SYDVKM. This CDR3 region has 13 residues. CDR3 sequence (DNA): TGCAGCCACGAGAGGGGGAACGCAGATACGCAGTATTTT. This encodes CSHERGNADTQYF.

This clonotype was seen at least ten times. Germline is not matched at one junction end, which may reflect a read error. This sequence joins TRBV5-1 and TRBJ2-7; 8 bases map to TRBD1. Germline V gene data show CDR1 as SGHRS and CDR2 as YFSETQ. This CDR3 region has 14 residues. The CDR3 is CASSLRTGSYEQYF. The CDR3 DNA is TGTGCCAGCAGCTTAAGGACAGGGTCCTACGAGCAGTACTTC.

This clonotype was recorded at least ten times. This sequence joins TRBV7-2 and TRBJ2-1; 12 positions agree with TRBD2. There are 18 residues in the CDR3. CDR1 is SGHTA and CDR2 is FQGNSA in the germline V gene. The V gene end was trimmed by 1 base and the J gene end by 7 bases; junction bases not matched to a gene: 11. This CDR3 is CASSLVHLAGGFKNEQFF. The DNA of the CDR3 is TGTGCCAGCAGCTTAGTCCATCTAGCGGGAGGGTTTAAAAATGAGCAGTTCTTC.

In its sample, this clonotype was seen a few times. The J gene is TRBJ1-4, the V gene TRBV27; D not certain. Germline-derived CDR1 and CDR2 are MNHEY and SMNVEV (reference sequence). V lost 0 bases and J lost 4, with 9 bases in between. This CDR3 has 15 amino acids. In DNA form, the CDR3 reads TGTGCCAGCAGTTTATCAGTGCCAGTTAATGAAAAACTGTTTTTT. Protein product: CASSLSVPVNEKLFF.

Written as DNA, the CDR3 is TGCGCCAGCAGCCAAGGACAGGACTCCTACGAGCAGTACTTC. Translated: CASSQGQDSYEQYF. The chain employs TRBV4-3 and TRBJ2-7; perhaps TRBD1 as D (6 bases). The CDR3 spans 14 residues. V was trimmed by 1 base and J by 0 bases, leaving 7 bases between them. From germline, CDR1 is LGHNA and CDR2 YSLEER.

CDR3 loop: CASSVAFRVAPLSGANVLTF. The CDR3 nucleotides read TGTGCCAGCAGCGTAGCTTTTAGGGTAGCCCCCCTCTCTGGGGCCAACGTCCTGACTTTC. The chain recombines TRBV9 with TRBJ2-6; D unresolved. Deletions cut 0 bases from V and 0 bases from J, with 19 bases between. The CDR3 loop spans 20 amino acids. Germline CDR1 reads SGDLS; CDR2 reads YYNGEE.

This clonotype was counted ten times or more. The chain employs TRBV28 and TRBJ2-3, with 7 bases identical to TRBD2. The CDR3 extends over 14 amino acids. Germline values: CDR1 MDHEN, CDR2 SYDVKM. V lost 10 bases and J lost 2; bases outside the gene matches: 9. The CDR3 region has the DNA TGTGCCACCATAACCGGGACTAACACAGATACGCAGTATTTT. It translates to CATITGTNTDTQYF.

There are many counts of this clonotype. V usage is TRBV30 and J usage is TRBJ1-4; TRBD1 is a possible D gene (6 bases). CDR3 length equals 13 residues. V lost 8 bases, J lost 0 bases, and 10 bases lay in between. CDR1 is GTSNPN, CDR2 SVGIG, per germline (reference sequence). The CDR3 loop reads CAANRATNEKLFF. CDR3 coding DNA: TGTGCCGCTAACAGGGCAACTAATGAAAAACTGTTTTTT. Supplemented by reference TRBV30 and TRBJ1-4, the full variable domain reads SQTIHQWPATLVQPVGSPLSLECTVEGTSNPNLYWYRQAAGRGLQLLFYSVGIGQISSEVPQNLSASRPQDRQFILSSKKLLLSDSGFYLCAANRATNEKLFFGSGTQLSVL.

This clonotype was seen many times. The J gene is TRBJ2-7, the V gene TRBV7-2; D ambiguous. This CDR3 is 15 amino acids long. Trimming removed 1 base from V and 2 bases from J, with 12 bases in between. CDR1 SGHTA and CDR2 FQGNSA come from the germline V gene. CDR3 loop: CASSLGVGIAYEQYF. For the CDR3, the DNA is TGTGCCAGCAGCTTAGGAGTGGGAATAGCCTACGAGCAGTACTTC.